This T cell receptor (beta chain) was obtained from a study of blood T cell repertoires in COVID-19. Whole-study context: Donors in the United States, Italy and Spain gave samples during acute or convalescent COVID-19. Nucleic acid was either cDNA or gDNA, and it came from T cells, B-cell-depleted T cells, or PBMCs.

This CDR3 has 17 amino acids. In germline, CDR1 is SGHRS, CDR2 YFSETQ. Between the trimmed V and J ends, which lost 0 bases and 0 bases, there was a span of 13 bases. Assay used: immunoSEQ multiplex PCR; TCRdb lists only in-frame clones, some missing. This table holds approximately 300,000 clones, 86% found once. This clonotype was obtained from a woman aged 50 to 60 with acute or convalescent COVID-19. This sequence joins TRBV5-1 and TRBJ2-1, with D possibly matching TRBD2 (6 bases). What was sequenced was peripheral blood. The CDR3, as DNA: TGCGCCAGCAGCTTGGCCCCCGCGGGGAGCTCCTACAATGAGCAGTTCTTC. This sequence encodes CASSLAPAGSSYNEQFF.